The 29 T cell receptor beta chains in this list originate from one sample, sequenced in a study of cytomegalovirus exposure and HLA in healthy donors. The PCR used 60 Vbeta and 13 Jbeta primers. Libraries were prepared by immunoSEQ multiplex PCR; TCRdb keeps only in-frame clonotypes and omits some of them. The sample has some 150,000 clones; 80% are singletons. Input material: PBMCs. These receptors all stem from a woman between 50 and 59 years old in good health and CMV-seronegative.

The chain uses TRBV28 and TRBJ2-7; D remains ambiguous. V was clipped by 6 bases and J by 0 bases, with 6 bases between them. Germline-derived CDR1 and CDR2 are MDHEN and SYDVKM. The CDR3 runs 12 residues. In DNA, the CDR3 is TGTGCCAGCAGGCTAACCTCCTACGAGCAGTACTTC. As protein: CASRLTSYEQYF.

This clone occurred once. The chain joins TRBV5-3 to TRBJ2-5; 8 bases agree with TRBD2. TRBV5-3 belongs to the ORF category, with a function that is uncertain. CDR3 length: 16 residues. J lost 4 bases, V lost 0 bases, and 8 bases had no gene match. The CDR3 protein is CARSLDGRGGPETQYF. For the CDR3, the DNA is TGTGCCAGAAGCTTGGATGGACGGGGGGGCCCAGAGACCCAGTACTTC.

V is TRBV6-5 and J is TRBJ2-1; 7 bases map to TRBD2. The trim removed 3 bases at V and 0 bases at J, leaving 2 bases unmatched. The CDR3 is 15 residues long. Germline assignment: CDR1 MNHEY and CDR2 SVGAGI. The CDR3 DNA sequence: TGTGCCAGCAGTTATGGGGGGGGCTCCTACAATGAGCAGTTCTTC. Translation: CASSYGGGSYNEQFF.

The rearrangement uses TRBV11-2 and TRBJ2-3, with 9 positions matching TRBD2. The V gene's germline CDR1 is SGHAT and CDR2 FQNNGV. V was clipped by 5 bases and J by 6 bases; unmatched bases: 9. This CDR3 is 15 amino acids long. The chain's CDR3 is CASSNSGRVQDTQYF. CDR3 DNA: TGTGCCAGCAGCAATAGCGGGAGAGTACAGGATACGCAGTATTTT.

V gene TRBV10-3 combines with J gene TRBJ2-5; possible D gene TRBD2, 7 bases. Trimming removed 2 bases from V and 4 bases from J, with 11 bases in between. Germline V gives CDR1 ENHRY, CDR2 SYGVKD. CDR3 length: 14 amino acids. The CDR3 protein is CAISEKGGPETQYF. In DNA, the CDR3 is TGTGCCATCAGTGAGAAGGGGGGGCCAGAGACCCAGTACTTC.

The chain has TRBV5-1 and TRBJ2-3; perhaps TRBD1 as D (5 bases). This CDR3 is built from 15 residues. With 4 bases removed from V and 1 base from J, the gap between germline ends came to 13 bases. Germline-derived CDR1 and CDR2 are SGHRS and YFSETQ. CDR3 in amino acids: CASSRGNTGTDTQYF. In DNA form, the CDR3 reads TGCGCCAGCAGCAGGGGTAATACTGGCACAGATACGCAGTATTTT.

The chain couples TRBV7-8 to TRBJ2-5; tentative D call: TRBD2 (5 bases). The DNA end is more similar to TRBJ2-7, so the J call may be wrong. Germline-derived CDR1 and CDR2 are SGHVS and FQNEAQ. The CDR3 is made up of 16 amino acids. CDR3 sequence reads: CASSLIREYPSYEQYF. CDR3 coding DNA: TGTGCCAGCAGCTTAATAAGGGAGTACCCCTCCTACGAGCAGTACTTC.

This chain links TRBV18 with TRBJ2-1; 7 bases align to TRBD1. There are 14 residues in the CDR3. The germline gives CDR1 KGHSH, CDR2 LQKENI. J gave up 9 bases and V 3 bases, and 8 bases lay outside the gene matches. The CDR3 DNA reads TGTGCCAGCTCACCGGCACAGGGGTCTGGTGAGCAGTTCTTC. Its translation is CASSPAQGSGEQFF.

This chain's CDR3 is CASTSSWRDLAKNIQYF. CDR3 sequence (DNA): TGTGCCAGCACCTCCTCGTGGCGGGATCTAGCCAAAAACATTCAGTACTTC. The J gene is TRBJ2-4, the V gene TRBV7-9; D might be TRBD2 (6 bases). This CDR3 comprises 17 residues. Germline CDR1 is SEHNR and CDR2 is FQNEAQ (reference sequence). The V gene lost 7 bases and the J gene lost 0 bases, with 19 bases spanning the gap.

The chain carries TRBV4-3 and TRBJ1-2; 8 nucleotides line up with TRBD1. V shed 1 base and J 3 bases; nucleotides not matched to a gene: 4. Germline V gene lookup returns CDR1 LGHNA and CDR2 YSLEER. The CDR3 length is 15 residues. The CDR3, as DNA: TGCGCCAGCAGCCAAGGGACAGGGCTCGACTATGGCTACACCTTC. Amino acid sequence: CASSQGTGLDYGYTF.

The chain employs TRBV5-1 and TRBJ2-3; 13 bases align to TRBD2. Trimming took 4 bases from V and 4 from J; bases not matched to a gene: 9. This CDR3 spans 17 amino acids. Germline V lookup: CDR1 SGHRS, CDR2 YFSETQ. DNA of the CDR3: TGCGCCAGCAGCAAACGACTAGCGGGAGGTGGCGCAGATACGCAGTATTTT. It is translated as CASSKRLAGGGADTQYF.

The CDR3 region is CASSIFQEAVGNQPQHF. Written as DNA, the CDR3 is TGTGCCAGTAGTATCTTCCAGGAGGCGGTGGGCAATCAGCCCCAGCATTTT. The chain couples TRBV19 to TRBJ1-5; D remains ambiguous. The CDR3 extends over 17 amino acids. Trimming pared 3 bases from V and 2 bases from J, leaving 17 bases between. CDR1 is LNHDA, CDR2 SQIVND, per germline (reference sequence).

Note on this clone: The same CDR3 is also encoded by other DNA sequences in this sample. This CDR3 is CSVDRGSYNEQFF. CDR3 sequence (DNA): TGCAGCGTGGACAGGGGTTCCTACAATGAGCAGTTCTTC. This chain joins TRBV29-1 and TRBJ2-1; 9 bases are shared with TRBD1. The CDR3 contains 13 residues. The V gene's germline CDR1 is SQVTM and CDR2 ANQGSEA. The ends lost 6 bases at V and 1 base at J; junction bases unmatched: 1.

The V call is TRBV7-2, the J call TRBJ1-2; D unresolved. The CDR3 loop spans 14 amino acids. The germline V and J ends were trimmed by 5 bases and 0 bases, with 10 bases remaining between them. Germline CDR1 SGHTA, CDR2 FQGNSA. CDR3 sequence reads: CASSHHGANYGYTF. CDR3 DNA: TGTGCCAGCAGCCATCACGGGGCTAACTATGGCTACACCTTC. The variable domain in full, completed from reference TRBV7-2 and TRBJ1-2, reads GAGVSQSPSNKVTEKGKDVELRCDPISGHTALYWYRQSLGQGLEFLIYFQGNSAPDKSGLPSDRFSAERTGGSVSTLTIQRTQQEDSAVYLCASSHHGANYGYTFGSGTRLTVV.

V gene TRBV5-4 combines with J gene TRBJ2-7, with 9 bases that match TRBD1. The V segment lost 2 bases and the J segment 2 bases; nucleotides outside the gene matches: 5. Germline V gives CDR1 SGHNT, CDR2 YYREEE (reference sequence). CDR3 size: 15 residues. The CDR3 coding sequence is TGTGCCAGCAGCTTCGGACAGGGGATTACCTACGAGCAGTACTTC. Amino acid sequence: CASSFGQGITYEQYF.

This rearrangement joins TRBV7-8 to TRBJ2-7, with TRBD1 matching 9 bases. With 5 bases clipped from V and 0 bases from J, the junction kept 8 bases outside the gene matches. The CDR3 has 16 amino acids. CDR1 SGHVS and CDR2 FQNEAQ come from the germline V gene. The CDR3 DNA reads as TGTGCCAGCAGCGTAAGAGGGGACAGGGCCTCCTACGAGCAGTACTTC. Translation: CASSVRGDRASYEQYF.

J is TRBJ2-5 and V is TRBV7-8; D possibly corresponds to TRBD2 (6 bases). V shed 4 bases and J shed 4 bases, with 25 bases lying between them. Per germline, CDR1 SGHVS and CDR2 FQNEAQ. The CDR3 sequence is 18 residues long. The CDR3 spells CASSSTHSHSGPAETQYF. CDR3 coding DNA: TGTGCCAGCAGCTCCACCCACTCCCACAGCGGGCCTGCAGAGACCCAGTACTTC. Filled out from reference TRBV7-8 and TRBJ2-5, the complete variable domain reads GAGVSQSPRYKVAKRGQDVALRCDPISGHVSLFWYQQALGQGPEFLTYFQNEAQLDKSGLPSDRFFAERPEGSVSTLKIQRTQQEDSAVYLCASSSTHSHSGPAETQYFGPGTRLLVL.

This sequence joins TRBV27 and TRBJ1-1; D is uncertain. From germline, CDR1 is MNHEY and CDR2 SMNVEV (reference sequence). Trimming left V 2 bases short and J 1 base short, with 11 bases between. CDR3 size: 15 residues. DNA of the CDR3: TGTGCCAGCAGTTTAGAGGCAGTCAGGAACACTGAAGCTTTCTTT. This translates into CASSLEAVRNTEAFF.

The chain combines TRBV7-3 with TRBJ2-7, with D possibly TRBD2 on 6 matching bases. The V gene's germline CDR1 is SGHTA and CDR2 FQGTGA. CDR3 length: 15 amino acids. V lost 2 bases and J 3 bases, leaving 14 bases between the germline ends. CDR3 in amino acids: CASSLGGSGFYEQYF. In DNA, the CDR3 is TGTGCCAGCAGCTTAGGGGGTAGCGGATTCTACGAGCAGTACTTC.

The chain couples TRBV21-1 to TRBJ2-5; the table's TRBD2 call for D was not verified on the DNA. TRBV21-1 is a documented pseudogene. This CDR3 region has 14 residues. The CDR3 region is CASSKVTSEETQYF. In nucleotides, the CDR3 is TGTGCCAGCAGCAAAGTTACTAGTGAGGAGACCCAGTACTTC.

CDR3 bases: TGTGCCAGCAGCCTCGACAGGGGGCTCTACGAGCAGTACTTC. It is translated as CASSLDRGLYEQYF. The genes are TRBV7-8 and TRBJ2-5; 10 bases match TRBD1. Gene TRBJ2-7 matches the end of the DNA better, so the J call may be wrong. This CDR3 has 14 amino acids. Germline V gene data show CDR1 as SGHVS and CDR2 as FQNEAQ.

This chain's CDR3 is CASSFAGFQPQHF. CDR3 nucleotide sequence: TGTGCCAGCAGTTTTGCAGGTTTCCAGCCCCAGCATTTT. The J gene is TRBJ1-5, the V gene TRBV28; D ambiguous. The CDR3 totals 13 residues. Germline loops: CDR1 MDHEN, CDR2 SYDVKM. The germline V and J ends were trimmed by 3 bases and 7 bases, with 10 bases remaining between them.

The rearrangement uses TRBV7-9 and TRBJ1-2; D is perhaps TRBD1 (5 bases). CDR3 length: 15 amino acids. Per germline, CDR1 SEHNR and CDR2 FQNEAQ (reference sequence). The ends were cut back, 4 bases at V and 3 bases at J, with 15 bases in the middle. CDR3 sequence reads: CASSSDTESYYGYTF. The CDR3 region has the DNA TGTGCCAGCAGCTCGGACACCGAGTCCTACTATGGCTACACCTTC.

A note on this clone: The same CDR3 arises from other DNA sequences in this sample as well. In DNA, the CDR3 is TGCGCCAGCAGCTTGGGGTACCAGGGCGCTGAAGCTTTCTTT. This gives the protein CASSLGYQGAEAFF. The J gene is TRBJ1-1, the V gene TRBV5-1, with D possibly being TRBD1 (5 bases). The V end lost 0 bases, the J end lost 6 bases, and 12 bases lay between the germline ends. The CDR3 contains 14 residues. Germline CDR1 SGHRS, CDR2 YFSETQ.

The V and J genes are TRBV28 and TRBJ1-5; TRBD1 might be the D (5 bases). Trimming took off 1 base at V and 1 base at J, with 8 bases between the two ends. Germline loops: CDR1 MDHEN, CDR2 SYDVKM. The CDR3 is 15 amino acids. CDR3 nucleotides: TGTGCCAGCAGTTTATTCCGGGGGAGCAATCAGCCCCAGCATTTT. Amino acids: CASSLFRGSNQPQHF.

This clone was counted a single time. The V gene is TRBV7-3, the J gene TRBJ2-3; D uncertain. The ends were cut back, 1 base at V and 2 bases at J, with 7 bases in the middle. The CDR3 is made up of 14 amino acids. CDR1 is SGHTA and CDR2 is FQGTGA in the germline V gene. CDR3 region: CASSLMSVTDTQYF. The DNA for the CDR3 is TGTGCCAGCAGCTTAATGTCAGTCACAGATACGCAGTATTTT.

This sequence joins TRBV2 and TRBJ2-4, with 8 positions matching TRBD2. Germline values: CDR1 SNHLY, CDR2 FYNNEI. The CDR3 is made up of 15 amino acids. The V segment lost 4 bases and the J segment 0 bases; nucleotides outside the gene matches: 2. The CDR3 nucleotides are TGTGCCAGCAGTGGAGCGGGAGAAGCCAAAAACATTCAGTACTTC. It is translated as CASSGAGEAKNIQYF.

This chain connects TRBV28 to TRBJ1-2, with TRBD1 matching 9 bases. CDR3 length: 14 residues. Germline V CDR1 and CDR2: MDHEN, SYDVKM. The trim removed 7 bases at V and 4 bases at J, leaving 7 bases unmatched. The DNA of the CDR3 is TGTGCCAGCAACGACAGGGGGTATAGCTATGGCTACACCTTC. It specifies CASNDRGYSYGYTF.

In its sample, this clone was seen a few times. The chain links TRBV7-9 to TRBJ1-1; D uncertain. The germline gives CDR1 SEHNR, CDR2 FQNEAQ (reference sequence). V shed 0 bases and J shed 7 bases, with 15 bases lying between them. The CDR3 length is 15 residues. Here the CDR3 DNA reads TGTGCCAGCAGCTTAGCGCGTAGGGAGTTCAGTGAAGCTTTCTTT. It yields the protein CASSLARREFSEAFF.